Included here is one TCR beta chain sequence, with context. Its antigen is undetermined. 13 Jbeta primers and 60 Vbeta primers were used for the PCR. Sequencing was performed with immunoSEQ multiplex PCR; in TCRdb, only in-frame clones are kept and a portion is missing. Of approximately 60,000 clones listed, 80% to 85% are singletons. The source of the sample is a study of cytomegalovirus exposure and HLA in healthy donors. Whole-study findings and limits: TCR beta V- and J-gene trimming was later associated with a missense DCLRE1C variant. Presence/absence analyses assumed roughly uniform sequencing depth across donors. The listing of about 150 TCR beta chains classed them as cytomegalovirus-associated. Data from an earlier analysis indicated that most TCR beta V segments were productive either about 87% or about 30% of the time.

The receptor was derived from a man between 25 and 39 years old in good health and CMV-seronegative. The specimen was PBMCs.

The CDR3 sequence: CASSWFGGEQYF. As DNA, the CDR3 is TGTGCCAGCAGTTGGTTCGGGGGCGAGCAGTACTTC. The rearrangement joins TRBV6-5 to TRBJ2-7; possible D gene TRBD2, 6 bases. Trimming shortened V by 4 bases and J by 6 bases, and 10 bases separated the two germline ends. From germline, CDR1 is MNHEY and CDR2 SVGAGI. This CDR3 contains 12 residues.